The rows below give T cell receptor beta chains drawn from one sample of a study of CD8+CD57+ T cells in acquired aplastic anemia. Using its own MiXCR run on the reads, TCRdb lists one record per CDR3 protein. Of about 190,000 distinct CDR3 sequences listed, approximately 49% were seen once; the top ten hold roughly 15%. Sequences were obtained from sorted CD4+, CD8+, or CD8+CD57+ T cells (not recorded which) from PBMCs. All receptors come from a human donor in good health, serving as a control. CDR3s include the opening cysteine and the closing phenylalanine or tryptophan. A D gene is named only where the DNA matches it firmly. Rows give clone size only sometimes, using once, few, many, or a class for an expanded clone.

CDR3 protein | CDR3 DNA | D gene | J gene | clone size | V gene
CARIGQADTQYF | TGTGCCAGAATAGGGCAGGCAGATACGCAGTATTTT | NA | TRBJ2-3 | NA | TRBV19
CRAGQVGPLGAFF | TGCAGAGCAGGACAGGTGGGGCCTTTGGGAGCTTTCTTT | TRBD1 | TRBJ1-1 | NA | TRBV20-1
CASSFAGTGIFYNEQFF | TGTGCCAGCAGCTTCGCCGGGACAGGGATTTTCTACAATGAGCAGTTCTTC | TRBD1 | TRBJ2-1 | many | TRBV5-8
CSARRGGGYGELFF | TGCAGTGCTAGGCGGGGGGGCGGATACGGGGAGCTGTTTTTT | TRBD2 | TRBJ2-2 | many | TRBV20-1
CASSRTAGTGNTEAFF | TGTGCCAGCAGTCGAACCGCCGGGACAGGGAACACTGAAGCTTTCTTT | TRBD1 | TRBJ1-1 | NA | TRBV28
CATSKDRIYSGNTIYF | TGTGCCACCAGCAAGGACAGGATCTACTCTGGAAACACCATATATTTT | TRBD1 | TRBJ1-3 | few | TRBV15
CAIHRDGKSPLHF | TGTGCCATCCACAGGGACGGGAAATCACCCCTCCACTTT | NA | TRBJ1-6 | few | TRBV10-3
CASGFTGDTQYF | TGTGCTAGTGGTTTTACGGGGGATACGCAGTATTTT | NA | TRBJ2-3 | many | TRBV12-5
CASSPGETHSNQPQHF | TGTGCCAGCAGCCCTGGTGAGACCCATAGCAATCAGCCCCAGCATTTT | NA | TRBJ1-5 | NA | TRBV7-6
CSVEDTGANVLTF | TGCAGCGTTGAAGATACCGGGGCCAACGTCCTGACTTTC | NA | TRBJ2-6 | NA | TRBV29-1
CSAREQCQGEQYF | TGCAGTGCTAGGGAACAGTGTCAGGGAGAGCAGTACTTC | NA | TRBJ2-7 | NA | TRBV20-1
CASSTRQGYNEQFF | TGTGCCAGCAGCACCCGACAGGGCTACAATGAGCAGTTCTTC | TRBD1 | TRBJ2-1 | many | TRBV7-9
CASSFVLGQGYEQYF | TGTGCCAGCAGTTTTGTGTTGGGCCAGGGGTACGAGCAGTACTTC | NA | TRBJ2-7 | NA | TRBV28
CASSYGGRSQEAQYF | TGTGCCAGCAGTTACGGCGGACGGAGCCAAGAGGCCCAGTACTTC | NA | TRBJ2-5 | NA | TRBV6-5
CATSRRTISGNTIYF | TGTGCCACCAGCCGTCGGACAATCTCTGGAAACACCATATATTTT | NA | TRBJ1-3 | few | TRBV15
CASSKDRGLAETQYF | TGTGCCAGTAGTAAGGACAGGGGTTTAGCAGAGACCCAGTACTTC | TRBD1 | TRBJ2-5 | once | TRBV19
CAIRSAAETQYF | TGTGCCATCAGGTCGGCAGCAGAGACCCAGTACTTC | NA | TRBJ2-5 | few | TRBV10-3
CASSQLPQGGETQYF | TGTGCCAGCAGCCAACTTCCTCAGGGGGGAGAGACCCAGTACTTC | NA | TRBJ2-5 | NA | TRBV3-1
CASSQDRAGRMGEQYF | TGTGCCAGCAGCCAAGATAGGGCAGGTCGGATGGGAGAGCAGTACTTC | NA | TRBJ2-7 | NA | TRBV14
CASREGQGARETQYF | TGTGCCAGCAGAGAGGGACAGGGGGCGCGAGAGACCCAGTACTTC | TRBD1 | TRBJ2-5 | many | TRBV2
CASTGRTTNYGYTF | TGTGCCAGCACGGGACGGACAACTAACTATGGCTACACCTTC | NA | TRBJ1-2 | NA | TRBV2
CASSQEHRLEGNTIYF | TGCGCCAGCAGCCAAGAGCACAGACTCGAGGGAAACACCATATATTTT | NA | TRBJ1-3 | NA | TRBV4-3
CASSSRTGFEQYF | TGTGCCAGCAGCTCAAGGACAGGGTTCGAGCAGTACTTC | TRBD1 | TRBJ2-7 | NA | TRBV4-2
CASSSGLRTGELFF | TGTGCCAGCAGCTCGGGACTAAGAACCGGGGAGCTGTTTTTT | TRBD2 | TRBJ2-2 | NA | TRBV7-3
CASSIGLQGSTEAFF | TGTGCCAGTAGTATAGGTTTACAGGGGAGCACTGAAGCTTTCTTT | TRBD1 | TRBJ1-1 | NA | TRBV19
CASSLALGWKYNEQFF | TGTGCCAGCAGCTTAGCCCTAGGATGGAAGTACAATGAGCAGTTCTTC | NA | TRBJ2-1 | many | TRBV7-9
CASSYLGQREAFF | TGTGCCAGCAGTTACCTCGGACAGAGGGAAGCTTTCTTT | NA | TRBJ1-1 | many | TRBV6-2/TRBV6-3
CASSIRDRAHEQYF | TGTGCCAGTAGTATCCGGGACAGGGCCCACGAGCAGTACTTC | TRBD1 | TRBJ2-7 | many | TRBV19
CSATRASGNTEAFF | TGCAGTGCCACTCGGGCATCGGGAAACACTGAAGCTTTCTTT | NA | TRBJ1-1 | NA | TRBV20-1
CASSGGQELEKLFF | TGTGCCAGCAGCGGTGGACAAGAACTCGAAAAACTGTTTTTT | NA | TRBJ1-4 | NA | TRBV9
CSASAWGQGRIPYNSPLHF | TGCAGTGCTAGCGCCTGGGGGCAGGGGAGGATCCCTTATAATTCACCCCTCCACTTT | NA | TRBJ1-6 | many | TRBV20-1
CAQGNGVQYF | TGTGCACAGGGGAACGGCGTCCAGTACTTC | TRBD1 | TRBJ2-5 | NA | TRBV2
CSVDPREGTTNEQYF | TGCAGCGTTGACCCCCGGGAGGGGACTACAAACGAGCAGTACTTC | TRBD2 | TRBJ2-7 | NA | TRBV29-1
CASRGSSGTSGGNEQFF | TGTGCCAGCAGGGGAAGCTCCGGGACTAGCGGGGGGAATGAGCAGTTCTTC | TRBD2 | TRBJ2-1 | few | TRBV28
CASSWHYRGGGAQETQYF | TGTGCCAGCAGCTGGCACTACCGGGGGGGCGGAGCGCAAGAGACCCAGTACTTC | TRBD2 | TRBJ2-5 | NA | TRBV5-5
CASRDRVYNSPLHF | TGTGCCAGCCGGGACAGGGTTTATAATTCACCCCTCCACTTT | TRBD1 | TRBJ1-6 | NA | TRBV19
CAWSVLGPSGYTF | TGTGCCTGGAGTGTCCTTGGTCCTTCTGGCTACACCTTC | NA | TRBJ1-2 | many | TRBV30
CASSLPGGNQPQHF | TGTGCCAGCAGTTTACCGGGGGGCAATCAGCCCCAGCATTTT | NA | TRBJ1-5 | NA | TRBV27
CSARAAWSTDTQYF | TGCAGTGCTAGGGCGGCGTGGTCAACAGATACGCAGTATTTT | NA | TRBJ2-3 | NA | TRBV20-1